This TCR beta chain appears in the sequencing data of a study of T cell responses to AZD1222 COVID-19 vaccine. General study results and limits: The donor cohort was predominantly white British with a female majority, and clonal diversity may have been underestimated.

The protocol was immunoSEQ multiplex PCR, while the TCRdb copy is restricted to in-frame clones and leaves out a portion. The top ten clones hold 0.7% to 0.9% of a sample with roughly 170,000 clones, 93% of them seen once. Regarding this clone: Its target is not known.

Germline CDR1 LNHDA, CDR2 SQIVND (reference sequence). J lost 5 bases, V lost 5 bases, and 8 bases had no gene match. The CDR3 loop spans 16 amino acids. The V and J genes are TRBV19 and TRBJ2-2; TRBD2 agrees at 10 bases. The receptor was isolated from an adult in good health. The input for sequencing was peripheral blood, taken on day 0 of AZD1222 vaccination. The CDR3 sequence: CASSLYSGGITGELFF. The CDR3 nucleotides are TGTGCCAGTAGTTTGTATAGCGGGGGGATTACCGGGGAGCTGTTTTTT. The full variable domain, in which reference TRBV19 and TRBJ2-2 provide the parts outside the CDR3, is DGGITQSPKYLFRKEGQNVTLSCEQNLNHDAMYWYRQDPGQGLRLIYYSQIVNDFQKGDIAEGYSVSREKKESFPLTVTSAQKNPTAFYLCASSLYSGGITGELFFGEGSRLTVL.